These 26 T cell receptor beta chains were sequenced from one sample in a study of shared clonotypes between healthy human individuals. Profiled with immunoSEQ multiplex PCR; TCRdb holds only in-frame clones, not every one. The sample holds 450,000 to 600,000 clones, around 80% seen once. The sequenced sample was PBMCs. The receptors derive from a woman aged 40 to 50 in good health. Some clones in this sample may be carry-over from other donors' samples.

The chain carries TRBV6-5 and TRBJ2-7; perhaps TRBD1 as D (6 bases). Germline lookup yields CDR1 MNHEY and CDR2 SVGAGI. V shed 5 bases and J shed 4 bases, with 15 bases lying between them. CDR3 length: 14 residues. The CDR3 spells CASSTGFQGYEQYF. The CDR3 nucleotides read TGTGCCAGCAGTACGGGATTCCAGGGGTACGAGCAGTACTTC.

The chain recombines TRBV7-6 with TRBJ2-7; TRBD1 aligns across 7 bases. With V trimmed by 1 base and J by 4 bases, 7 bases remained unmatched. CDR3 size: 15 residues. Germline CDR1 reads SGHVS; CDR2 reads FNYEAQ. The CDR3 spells CASSLGTGDWYEQYF. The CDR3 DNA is TGTGCCAGCAGCTTAGGTACAGGGGATTGGTACGAGCAGTACTTC. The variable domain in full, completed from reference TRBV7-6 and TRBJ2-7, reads GAGVSQSPRYKVTKRGQDVALRCDPISGHVSLYWYRQALGQGPEFLTYFNYEAQQDKSGLPNDRFSAERPEGSISTLTIQRTEQRDSAMYRCASSLGTGDWYEQYFGPGTRLTVT.

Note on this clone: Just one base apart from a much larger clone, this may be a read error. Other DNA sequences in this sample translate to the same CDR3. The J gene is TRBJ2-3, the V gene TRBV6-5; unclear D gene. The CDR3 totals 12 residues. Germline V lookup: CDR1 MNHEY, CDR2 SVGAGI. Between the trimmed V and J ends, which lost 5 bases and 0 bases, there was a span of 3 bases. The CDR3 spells CASSPSTDTQYF. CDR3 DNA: TGTGCCAGCAGTCCCAGCACAGATACGCAGTATTTT.

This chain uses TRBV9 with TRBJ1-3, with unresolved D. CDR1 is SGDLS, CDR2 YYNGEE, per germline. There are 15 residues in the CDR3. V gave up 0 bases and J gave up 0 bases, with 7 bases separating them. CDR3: CASSVAGSSGNTIYF. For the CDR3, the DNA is TGTGCCAGCAGCGTAGCGGGGTCCTCTGGAAACACCATATATTTT.

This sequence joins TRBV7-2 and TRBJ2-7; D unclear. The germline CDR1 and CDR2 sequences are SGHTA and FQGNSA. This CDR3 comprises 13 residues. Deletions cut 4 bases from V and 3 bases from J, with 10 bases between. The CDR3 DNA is TGTGCCAGCAGCTCAAAGTACGGCTACGAGCAGTACTTC. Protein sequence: CASSSKYGYEQYF. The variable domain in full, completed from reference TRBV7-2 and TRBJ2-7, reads GAGVSQSPSNKVTEKGKDVELRCDPISGHTALYWYRQSLGQGLEFLIYFQGNSAPDKSGLPSDRFSAERTGGSVSTLTIQRTQQEDSAVYLCASSSKYGYEQYFGPGTRLTVT.

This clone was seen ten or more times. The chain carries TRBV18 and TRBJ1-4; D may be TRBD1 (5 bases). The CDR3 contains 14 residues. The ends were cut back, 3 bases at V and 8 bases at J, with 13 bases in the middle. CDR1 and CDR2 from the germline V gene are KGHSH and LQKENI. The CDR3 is CASSPDAGGEKLFF. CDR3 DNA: TGTGCCAGCTCACCTGACGCCGGGGGGGAAAAACTGTTTTTT.

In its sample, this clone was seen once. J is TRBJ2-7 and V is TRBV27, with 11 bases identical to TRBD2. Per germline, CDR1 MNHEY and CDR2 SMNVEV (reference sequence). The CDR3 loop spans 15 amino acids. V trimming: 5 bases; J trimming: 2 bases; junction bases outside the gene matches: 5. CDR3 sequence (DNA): TGTGCCAGCAGTAGGACGGGACTAGCGGCCTACGAGCAGTACTTC. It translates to CASSRTGLAAYEQYF.

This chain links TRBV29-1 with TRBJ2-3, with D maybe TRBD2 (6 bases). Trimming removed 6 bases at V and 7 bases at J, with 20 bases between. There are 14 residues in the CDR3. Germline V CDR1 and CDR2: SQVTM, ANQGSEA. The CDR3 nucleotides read TGCAGCGTGGGACCGGGACTCATATTGTATACGCAGTATTTT. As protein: CSVGPGLILYTQYF.

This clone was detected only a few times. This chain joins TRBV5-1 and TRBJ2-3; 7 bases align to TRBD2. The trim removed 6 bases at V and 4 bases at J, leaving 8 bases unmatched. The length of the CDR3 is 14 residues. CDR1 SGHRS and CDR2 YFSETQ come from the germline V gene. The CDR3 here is CASTAGVGADTQYF. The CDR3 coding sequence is TGCGCCAGCACGGCGGGAGTGGGCGCAGATACGCAGTATTTT.

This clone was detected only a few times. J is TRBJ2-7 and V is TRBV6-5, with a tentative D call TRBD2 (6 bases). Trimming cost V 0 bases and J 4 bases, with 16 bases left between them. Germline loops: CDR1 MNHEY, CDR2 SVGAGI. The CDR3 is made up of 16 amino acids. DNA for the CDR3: TGTGCCAGCAGTTACTCCGCCGGGACTCTGTATTACGAGCAGTACTTC. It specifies CASSYSAGTLYYEQYF.

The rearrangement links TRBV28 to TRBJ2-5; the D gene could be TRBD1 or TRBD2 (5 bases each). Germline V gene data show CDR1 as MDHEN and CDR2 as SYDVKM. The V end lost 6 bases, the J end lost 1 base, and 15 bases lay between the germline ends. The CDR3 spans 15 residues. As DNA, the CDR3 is TGTGCCAGCAGGACCGGGTGGGGGATCCAAGAGACCCAGTACTTC. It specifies CASRTGWGIQETQYF.

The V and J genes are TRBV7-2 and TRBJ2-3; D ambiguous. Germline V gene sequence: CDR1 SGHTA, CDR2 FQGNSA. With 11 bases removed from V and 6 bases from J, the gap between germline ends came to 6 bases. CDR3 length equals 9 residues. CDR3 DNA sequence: TGTGCCTTGGGGGATACGCAGTATTTT. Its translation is CALGDTQYF.

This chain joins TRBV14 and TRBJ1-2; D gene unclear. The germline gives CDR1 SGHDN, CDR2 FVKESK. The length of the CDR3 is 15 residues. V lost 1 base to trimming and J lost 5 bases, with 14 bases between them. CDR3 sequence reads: CASSQGTHPPYGYTF. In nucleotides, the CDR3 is TGTGCCAGCAGCCAAGGGACCCATCCCCCTTATGGCTACACCTTC.

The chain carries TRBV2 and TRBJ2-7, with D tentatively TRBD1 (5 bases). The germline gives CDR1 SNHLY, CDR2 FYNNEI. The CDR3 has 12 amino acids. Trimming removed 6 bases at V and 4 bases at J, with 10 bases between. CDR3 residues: CASRRQSYEQYF. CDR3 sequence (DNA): TGTGCCAGCAGGAGACAGAGTTACGAGCAGTACTTC.

The CDR3 sequence is CASRGGAGTDEQYF. The CDR3 DNA follows: TGTGCCAGCAGGGGAGGAGCAGGGACCGACGAGCAGTACTTC. V usage is TRBV28 and J usage is TRBJ2-7; a weak D match, TRBD2 (6 bases). The V gene's germline CDR1 is MDHEN and CDR2 SYDVKM. Trimming took off 6 bases at V and 5 bases at J, with 17 bases between the two ends. The CDR3 runs to 14 residues.

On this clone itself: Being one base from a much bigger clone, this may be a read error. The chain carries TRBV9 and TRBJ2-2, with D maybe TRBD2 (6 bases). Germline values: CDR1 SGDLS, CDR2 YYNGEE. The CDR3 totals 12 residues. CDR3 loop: CASSVLGGKLFF. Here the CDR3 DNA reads TGTGCCAGCAGCGTTCTAGGCGGGAAGCTGTTTTTT.

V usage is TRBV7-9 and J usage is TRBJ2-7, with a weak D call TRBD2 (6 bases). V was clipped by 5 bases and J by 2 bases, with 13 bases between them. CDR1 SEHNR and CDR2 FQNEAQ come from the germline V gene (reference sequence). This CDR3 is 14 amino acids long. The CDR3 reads CASSPRDSAYEQYF. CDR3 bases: TGTGCCAGCAGCCCTCGGGACTCAGCCTACGAGCAGTACTTC. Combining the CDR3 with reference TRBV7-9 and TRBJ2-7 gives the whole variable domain DTGVSQNPRHKITKRGQNVTFRCDPISEHNRLYWYRQTLGQGPEFLTYFQNEAQLEKSRLLSDRFSAERPKGSFSTLEIQRTEQGDSAMYLCASSPRDSAYEQYFGPGTRLTVT.

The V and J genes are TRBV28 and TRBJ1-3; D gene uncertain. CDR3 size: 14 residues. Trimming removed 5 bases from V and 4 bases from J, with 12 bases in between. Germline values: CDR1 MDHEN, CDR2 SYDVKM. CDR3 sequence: CASSPTWSGNTIYF. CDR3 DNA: TGTGCCAGCAGTCCTACCTGGTCAGGAAACACCATATATTTT.

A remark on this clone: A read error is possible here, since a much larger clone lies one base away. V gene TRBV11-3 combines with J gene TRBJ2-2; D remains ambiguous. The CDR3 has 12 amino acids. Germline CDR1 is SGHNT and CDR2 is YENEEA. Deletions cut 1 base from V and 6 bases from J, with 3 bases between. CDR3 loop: CASSLGAGELFF. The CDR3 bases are TGTGCCAGCAGCTTAGGGGCCGGGGAGCTGTTTTTT.

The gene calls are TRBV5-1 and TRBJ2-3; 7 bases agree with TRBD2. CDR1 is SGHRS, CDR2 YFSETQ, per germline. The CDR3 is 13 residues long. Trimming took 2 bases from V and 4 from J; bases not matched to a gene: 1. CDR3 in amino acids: CASSFGRADTQYF. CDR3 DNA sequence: TGCGCCAGCAGCTTTGGGAGGGCAGATACGCAGTATTTT. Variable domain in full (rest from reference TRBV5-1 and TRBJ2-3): KAGVTQTPRYLIKTRGQQVTLSCSPISGHRSVSWYQQTPGQGLQFLFEYFSETQRNKGNFPGRFSGRQFSNSRSEMNVSTLELGDSALYLCASSFGRADTQYFGPGTRLTVL.

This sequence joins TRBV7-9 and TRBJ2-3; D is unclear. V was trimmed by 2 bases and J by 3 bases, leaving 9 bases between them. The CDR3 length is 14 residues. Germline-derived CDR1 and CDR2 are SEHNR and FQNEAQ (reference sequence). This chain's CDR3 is CASSLTSRTDTQYF. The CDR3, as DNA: TGTGCCAGCAGCTTAACTTCCCGGACAGATACGCAGTATTTT. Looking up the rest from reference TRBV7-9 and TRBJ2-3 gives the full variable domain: DTGVSQNPRHKITKRGQNVTFRCDPISEHNRLYWYRQTLGQGPEFLTYFQNEAQLEKSRLLSDRFSAERPKGSFSTLEIQRTEQGDSAMYLCASSLTSRTDTQYFGPGTRLTVL.

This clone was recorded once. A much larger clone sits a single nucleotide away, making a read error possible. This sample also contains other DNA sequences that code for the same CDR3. For the CDR3, the DNA is TGTGCCTGGAGCCTTAGGGGACTAGCGGGAGGCCAGGAGACCCAGTACTTC. Protein product: CAWSLRGLAGGQETQYF. The chain joins TRBV30 to TRBJ2-5; 15 bases align to TRBD2. V gave up 3 bases and J gave up 5 bases; unmatched junction bases: 10. Looked up from germline, CDR1 is GTSNPN and CDR2 is SVGIG (reference sequence). This CDR3 has 17 residues.

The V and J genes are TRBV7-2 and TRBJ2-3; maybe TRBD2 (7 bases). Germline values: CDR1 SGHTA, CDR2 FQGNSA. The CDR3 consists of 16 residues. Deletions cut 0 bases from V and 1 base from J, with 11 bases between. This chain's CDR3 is CASSLAGGVGTDTQYF. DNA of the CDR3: TGTGCCAGCAGCTTAGCAGGGGGGGTGGGCACAGATACGCAGTATTTT.

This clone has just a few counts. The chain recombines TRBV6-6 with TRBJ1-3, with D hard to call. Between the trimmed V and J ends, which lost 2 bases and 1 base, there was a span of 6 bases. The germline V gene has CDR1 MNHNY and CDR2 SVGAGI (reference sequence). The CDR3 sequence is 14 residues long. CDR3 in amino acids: CASSYGQSGNTIYF. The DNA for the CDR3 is TGTGCCAGCAGTTACGGGCAGTCTGGAAACACCATATATTTT.

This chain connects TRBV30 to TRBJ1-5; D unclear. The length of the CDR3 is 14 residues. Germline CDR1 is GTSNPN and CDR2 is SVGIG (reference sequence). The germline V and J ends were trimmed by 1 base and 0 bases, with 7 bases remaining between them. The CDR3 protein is CAWSGQYSNQPQHF. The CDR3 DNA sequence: TGTGCCTGGAGTGGTCAGTATAGCAATCAGCCCCAGCATTTT.

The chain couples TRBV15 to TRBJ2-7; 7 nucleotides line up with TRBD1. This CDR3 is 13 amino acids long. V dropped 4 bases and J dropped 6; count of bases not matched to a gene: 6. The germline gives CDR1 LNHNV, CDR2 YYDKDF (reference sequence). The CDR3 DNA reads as TGTGCCACCAGCAACGAGGGGGCCGCCGAGCAGTACTTC. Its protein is CATSNEGAAEQYF.